These T cell receptor beta chains were read from a single sample in a study of long-term antiretroviral therapy in people with HIV. Assay used: immunoSEQ multiplex PCR; TCRdb lists only in-frame clones, some missing. The profile shows about 30,000 clones, roughly 87% of them singletons. The sequencing here drew on unsorted PBMCs, taken 2 years after starting antiretroviral therapy. These receptors were obtained from a man aged 50-60 years with HIV. Each CDR3 is given with its conserved first and last residue. A D gene is named only where the DNA matches it firmly. Clone size is stated in some rows and not others, as once, few, many or a class when expanded.

V: TRBV6-6; D: -; J: TRBJ1-1; size: once; DNA: TGTGCCAGCAGTTATACAGGGATGAACACTGAAGCTTTCTTT; CDR3: CASSYTGMNTEAFF
V: TRBV7-9; D: TRBD1; J: TRBJ1-2; size: -; DNA: TGTGCCAGCAGCTTAGAACAGGGGGCCTCTAACTATGGCTACACCTTC; CDR3: CASSLEQGASNYGYTF
V: TRBV30; D: -; J: TRBJ1-3; size: -; DNA: TGTGCCTGGAGTAGACCTAAGGGTAGAGCTGGTGGAAACACCATATATTTT; CDR3: CAWSRPKGRAGGNTIYF
V: TRBV6-5; D: TRBD1; J: TRBJ2-7; size: -; DNA: TGTGCCAGCAGTCGCTCGACAGGGGACGAGCAGTACTTC; CDR3: CASSRSTGDEQYF
V: TRBV10-3; D: -; J: TRBJ1-5; size: few; DNA: TGTGCCATCAGTGGGCAGGGTTTGGGCAATCAGCCCCAGCATTTT; CDR3: CAISGQGLGNQPQHF
V: TRBV5-1; D: -; J: TRBJ2-7; size: few; DNA: TGCGCCAGCAGCGTTAATCTGGACGAGCAGTACTTC; CDR3: CASSVNLDEQYF
V: TRBV9; D: TRBD1; J: TRBJ2-7; size: -; DNA: TGTGCCAGCAGCAAACGGGACAGAGGTTACGAGCAGTACTTC; CDR3: CASSKRDRGYEQYF
V: TRBV7-2; D: -; J: TRBJ2-7; size: -; DNA: TGTGCCAGCAGCCGGACAGAGCTTTACGAGCAGTACTTC; CDR3: CASSRTELYEQYF
V: TRBV11-2; D: -; J: TRBJ2-1; size: -; DNA: TGTGCCAGCAGCTTCGCAGCCACGAATGAGCAGTTCTTC; CDR3: CASSFAATNEQFF
V: TRBV10-3; D: TRBD1; J: TRBJ1-3; size: -; DNA: TGTGCCATCAGGACAGGGGGCTCTGGAAACACCATATATTTT; CDR3: CAIRTGGSGNTIYF
V: TRBV7-9; D: -; J: TRBJ1-4; size: -; DNA: TGTGCCAGCAGCTCAGGAGGATTCTGGGCAACTAATGAAAAACTGTTTTTT; CDR3: CASSSGGFWATNEKLFF
V: TRBV4-3; D: TRBD1; J: TRBJ1-4; size: -; DNA: TGCGCCAGCAGCCAGGGACAGGGCGAAACTAATGAAAAACTGTTTTTT; CDR3: CASSQGQGETNEKLFF
V: TRBV25-1; D: -; J: TRBJ2-5; size: few; DNA: TGTGCCAGCAGTGCGCCTAGTTCGGAGACCCAGTACTTC; CDR3: CASSAPSSETQYF
V: TRBV7-2; D: -; J: TRBJ2-1; size: -; DNA: TGTGCCAGCAGCTTTACCACCTTCTTCTCCCAACAGGCCTACAATGAGCAGTTCTTC; CDR3: CASSFTTFFSQQAYNEQFF
V: TRBV12-5; D: -; J: TRBJ2-7; size: -; DNA: TGTGCTAGTGGTTTGGTTGCGGGGACACTCTCCTACGAGCAGTACTTC; CDR3: CASGLVAGTLSYEQYF
V: TRBV18; D: TRBD1; J: TRBJ2-2; size: once; DNA: TGTGCCAGCTCAGTAGACAGGGGGCCAAACACCGGGGAGCTGTTTTTT; CDR3: CASSVDRGPNTGELFF
V: TRBV5-4; D: TRBD2; J: TRBJ2-2; size: once; DNA: TGTGCCAGCAGCTTGGCGCCGGGGGGTTACACCGGGGAGCTGTTTTTT; CDR3: CASSLAPGGYTGELFF